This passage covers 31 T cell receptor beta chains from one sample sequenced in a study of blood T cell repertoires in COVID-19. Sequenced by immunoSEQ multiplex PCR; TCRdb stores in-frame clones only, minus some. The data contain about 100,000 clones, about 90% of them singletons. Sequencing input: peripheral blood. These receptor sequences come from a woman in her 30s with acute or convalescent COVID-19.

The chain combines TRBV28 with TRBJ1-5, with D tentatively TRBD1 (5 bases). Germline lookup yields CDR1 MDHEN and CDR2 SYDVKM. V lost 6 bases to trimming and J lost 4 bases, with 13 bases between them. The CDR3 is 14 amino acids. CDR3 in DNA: TGTGCCAGCAGCGACGGGCGGGGGAATCAGCCCCAGCATTTT. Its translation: CASSDGRGNQPQHF. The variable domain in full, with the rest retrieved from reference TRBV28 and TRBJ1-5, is DVKVTQSSRYLVKRTGEKVFLECVQDMDHENMFWYRQDPGLGLRLIYFSYDVKMKEKGDIPEGYSVSREKKERFSLILESASTNQTSMYLCASSDGRGNQPQHFGDGTRLSIL.

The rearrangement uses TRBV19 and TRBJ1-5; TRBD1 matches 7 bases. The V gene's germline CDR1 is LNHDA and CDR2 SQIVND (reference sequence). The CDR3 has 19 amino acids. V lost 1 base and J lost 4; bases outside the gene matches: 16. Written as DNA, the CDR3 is TGTGCCAGTAGTATAGTCCCGGAGAGGGGGCGCGGGGGGAATCAGCCCCAGCATTTT. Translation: CASSIVPERGRGGNQPQHF.

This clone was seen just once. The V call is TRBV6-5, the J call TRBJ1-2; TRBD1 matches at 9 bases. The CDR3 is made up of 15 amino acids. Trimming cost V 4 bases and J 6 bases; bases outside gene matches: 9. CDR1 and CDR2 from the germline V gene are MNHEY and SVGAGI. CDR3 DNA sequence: TGTGCCAGCAGTTTCAACAGGGGGCGCATTAATGGCTACACCTTC. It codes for CASSFNRGRINGYTF.

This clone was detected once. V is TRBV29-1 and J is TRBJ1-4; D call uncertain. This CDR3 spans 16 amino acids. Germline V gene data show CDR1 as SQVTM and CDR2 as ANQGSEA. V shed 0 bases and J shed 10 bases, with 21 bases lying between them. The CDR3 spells CSVEDWADNEMGKLFF. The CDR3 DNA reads TGCAGCGTTGAAGATTGGGCAGACAATGAAATGGGAAAACTGTTTTTT.

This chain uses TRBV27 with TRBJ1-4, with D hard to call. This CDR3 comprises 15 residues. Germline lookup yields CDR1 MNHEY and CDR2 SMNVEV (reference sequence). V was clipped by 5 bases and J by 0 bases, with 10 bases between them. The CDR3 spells CASSPGFATNEKLFF. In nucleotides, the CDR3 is TGTGCCAGCAGTCCTGGCTTCGCAACTAATGAAAAACTGTTTTTT.

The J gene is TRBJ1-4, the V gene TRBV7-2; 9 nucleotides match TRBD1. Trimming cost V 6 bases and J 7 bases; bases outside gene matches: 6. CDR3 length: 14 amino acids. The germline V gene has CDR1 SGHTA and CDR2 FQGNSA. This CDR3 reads CASRGQGSGEKLFF. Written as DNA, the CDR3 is TGTGCCAGCAGGGGACAGGGATCCGGTGAAAAACTGTTTTTT.

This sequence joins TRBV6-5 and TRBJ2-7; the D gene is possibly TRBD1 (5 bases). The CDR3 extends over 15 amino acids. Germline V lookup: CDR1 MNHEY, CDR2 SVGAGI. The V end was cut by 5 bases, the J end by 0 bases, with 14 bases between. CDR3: CASSQGLGSSYEQYF. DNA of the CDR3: TGTGCCAGCAGTCAGGGTTTAGGAAGCTCCTACGAGCAGTACTTC.

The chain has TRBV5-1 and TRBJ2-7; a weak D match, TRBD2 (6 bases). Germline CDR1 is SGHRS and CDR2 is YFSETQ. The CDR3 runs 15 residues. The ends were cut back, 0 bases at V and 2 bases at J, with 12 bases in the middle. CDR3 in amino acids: CASSLASGVPYEQYF. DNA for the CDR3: TGCGCCAGCAGCTTGGCCTCGGGGGTACCCTACGAGCAGTACTTC.

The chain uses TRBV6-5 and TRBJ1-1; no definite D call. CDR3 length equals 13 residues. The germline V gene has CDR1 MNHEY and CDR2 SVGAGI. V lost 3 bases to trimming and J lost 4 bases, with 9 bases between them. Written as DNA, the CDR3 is TGTGCCAGCAGTTATAGGTGGGCCACTGAAGCTTTCTTT. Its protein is CASSYRWATEAFF.

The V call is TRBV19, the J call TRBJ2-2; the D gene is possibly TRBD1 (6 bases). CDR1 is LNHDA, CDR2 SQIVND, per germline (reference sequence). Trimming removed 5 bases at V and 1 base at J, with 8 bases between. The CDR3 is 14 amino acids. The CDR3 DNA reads TGTGCCAGTAGTCTGGGACAGAACACCGGGGAGCTGTTTTTT. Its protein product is CASSLGQNTGELFF.

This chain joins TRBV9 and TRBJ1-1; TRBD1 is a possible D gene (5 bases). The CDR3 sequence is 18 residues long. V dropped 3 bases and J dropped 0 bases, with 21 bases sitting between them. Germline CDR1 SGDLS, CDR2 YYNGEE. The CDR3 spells CASSDTPKAGYLNTEAFF. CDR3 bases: TGTGCCAGCAGCGACACCCCCAAGGCAGGGTACTTGAACACTGAAGCTTTCTTT.

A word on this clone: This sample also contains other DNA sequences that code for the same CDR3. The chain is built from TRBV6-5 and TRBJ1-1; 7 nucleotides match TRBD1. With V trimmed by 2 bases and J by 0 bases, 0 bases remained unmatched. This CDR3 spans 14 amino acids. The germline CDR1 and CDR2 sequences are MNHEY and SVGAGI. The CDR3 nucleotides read TGTGCCAGCAGTTACAGGGGGCTGAACACTGAAGCTTTCTTT. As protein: CASSYRGLNTEAFF.

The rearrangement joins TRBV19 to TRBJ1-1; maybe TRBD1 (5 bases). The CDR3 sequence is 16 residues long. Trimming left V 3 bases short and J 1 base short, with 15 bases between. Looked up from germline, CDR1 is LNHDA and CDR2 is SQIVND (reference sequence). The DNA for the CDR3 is TGTGCCAGTAGTATTCAACCTCAGGGAAGGAACACTGAAGCTTTCTTT. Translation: CASSIQPQGRNTEAFF.

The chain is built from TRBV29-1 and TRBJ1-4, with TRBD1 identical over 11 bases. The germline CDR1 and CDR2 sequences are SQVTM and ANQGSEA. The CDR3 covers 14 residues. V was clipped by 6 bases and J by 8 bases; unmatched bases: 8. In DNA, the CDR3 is TGCAGCGTCGCTACCGGGACAGGGGGAGAAAAACTGTTTTTT. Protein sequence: CSVATGTGGEKLFF.

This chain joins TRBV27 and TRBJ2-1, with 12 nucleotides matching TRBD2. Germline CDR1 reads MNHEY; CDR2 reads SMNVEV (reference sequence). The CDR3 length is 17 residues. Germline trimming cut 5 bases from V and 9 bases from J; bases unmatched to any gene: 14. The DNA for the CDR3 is TGTGCCAGCAGTCATACATGGACTAGCGGGGCTGTAGGTGAGCAGTTCTTC. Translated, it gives CASSHTWTSGAVGEQFF.

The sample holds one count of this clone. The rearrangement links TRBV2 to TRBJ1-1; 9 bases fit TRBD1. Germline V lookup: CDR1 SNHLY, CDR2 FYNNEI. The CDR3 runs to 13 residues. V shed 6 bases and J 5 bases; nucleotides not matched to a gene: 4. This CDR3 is CASRGQGRTEAFF. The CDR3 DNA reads TGTGCCAGCAGGGGACAGGGAAGGACTGAAGCTTTCTTT.

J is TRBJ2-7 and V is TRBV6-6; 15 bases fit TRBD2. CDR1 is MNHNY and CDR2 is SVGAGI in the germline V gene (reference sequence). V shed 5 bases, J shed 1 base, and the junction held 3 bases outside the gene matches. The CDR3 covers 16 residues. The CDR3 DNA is TGTGCCAGCAGTCTGGGACTAGCGGGGGGTTCCTACGAGCAGTACTTC. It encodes CASSLGLAGGSYEQYF.

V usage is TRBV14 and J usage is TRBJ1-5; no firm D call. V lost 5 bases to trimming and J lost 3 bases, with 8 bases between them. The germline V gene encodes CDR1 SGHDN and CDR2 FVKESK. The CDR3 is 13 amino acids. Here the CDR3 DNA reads TGTGCCAGCAGCTTACAGTTCAATCAGCCCCAGCATTTT. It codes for CASSLQFNQPQHF.

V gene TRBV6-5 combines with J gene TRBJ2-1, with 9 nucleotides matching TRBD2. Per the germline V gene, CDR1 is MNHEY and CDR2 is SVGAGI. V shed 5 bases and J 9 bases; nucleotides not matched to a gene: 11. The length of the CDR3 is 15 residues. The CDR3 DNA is TGTGCCAGCAGTCCCATAGCGGGGGTCGTGCGTGAGCAGTTCTTC. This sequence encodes CASSPIAGVVREQFF.

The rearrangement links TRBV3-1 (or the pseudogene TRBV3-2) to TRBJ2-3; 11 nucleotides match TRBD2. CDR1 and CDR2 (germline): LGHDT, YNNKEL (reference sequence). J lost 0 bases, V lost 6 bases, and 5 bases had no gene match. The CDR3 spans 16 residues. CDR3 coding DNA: TGTGCCAGCAGTAGTCTAGCGGGGGGTAGCACAGATACGCAGTATTTT. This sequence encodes CASSSLAGGSTDTQYF.

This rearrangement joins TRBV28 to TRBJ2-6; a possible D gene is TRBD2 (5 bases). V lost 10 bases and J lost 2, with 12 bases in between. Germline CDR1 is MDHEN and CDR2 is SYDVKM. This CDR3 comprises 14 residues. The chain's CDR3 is CATRGRAGANVLTF. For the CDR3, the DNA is TGTGCCACCAGAGGGAGAGCTGGGGCCAACGTCCTGACTTTC.

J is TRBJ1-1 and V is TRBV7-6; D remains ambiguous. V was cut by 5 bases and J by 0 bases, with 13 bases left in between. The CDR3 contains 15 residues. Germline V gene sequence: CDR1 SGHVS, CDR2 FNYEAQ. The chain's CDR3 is CASSLVAGMNTEAFF. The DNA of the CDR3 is TGTGCCAGCAGCCTAGTGGCGGGGATGAACACTGAAGCTTTCTTT.

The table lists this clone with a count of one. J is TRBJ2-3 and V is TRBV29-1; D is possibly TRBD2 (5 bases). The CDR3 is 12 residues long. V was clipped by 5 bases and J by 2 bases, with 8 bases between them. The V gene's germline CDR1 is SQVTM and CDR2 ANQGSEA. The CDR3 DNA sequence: TGCAGCGTTCTCGGGGACACAGATACGCAGTATTTT. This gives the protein CSVLGDTDTQYF.

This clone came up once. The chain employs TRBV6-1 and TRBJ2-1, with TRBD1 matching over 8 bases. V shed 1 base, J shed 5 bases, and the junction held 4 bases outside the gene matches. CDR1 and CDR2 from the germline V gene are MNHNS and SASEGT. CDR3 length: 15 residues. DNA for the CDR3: TGTGCCAGCAGTGAAGGACAGGGGCCCAACAATGAGCAGTTCTTC. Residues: CASSEGQGPNNEQFF.

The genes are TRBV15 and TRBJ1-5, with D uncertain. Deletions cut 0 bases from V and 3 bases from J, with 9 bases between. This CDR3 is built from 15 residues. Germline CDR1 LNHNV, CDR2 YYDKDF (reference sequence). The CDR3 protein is CATSRDPGNNQPQHF. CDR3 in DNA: TGTGCCACCAGCAGAGATCCGGGTAACAATCAGCCCCAGCATTTT. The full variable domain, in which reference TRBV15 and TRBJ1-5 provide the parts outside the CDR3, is DAMVIQNPRYQVTQFGKPVTLSCSQTLNHNVMYWYQQKSSQAPKLLFHYYDKDFNNEADTPDNFQSRRPNTSFCFLDIRSPGLGDTAMYLCATSRDPGNNQPQHFGDGTRLSIL.

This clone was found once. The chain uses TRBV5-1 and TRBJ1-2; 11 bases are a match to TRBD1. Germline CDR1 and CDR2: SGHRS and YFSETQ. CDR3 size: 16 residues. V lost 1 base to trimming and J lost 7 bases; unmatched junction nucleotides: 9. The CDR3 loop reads CASSLSGQGAKLGYTF. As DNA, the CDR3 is TGCGCCAGCAGCTTGTCCGGACAGGGGGCTAAGCTTGGCTACACCTTC.

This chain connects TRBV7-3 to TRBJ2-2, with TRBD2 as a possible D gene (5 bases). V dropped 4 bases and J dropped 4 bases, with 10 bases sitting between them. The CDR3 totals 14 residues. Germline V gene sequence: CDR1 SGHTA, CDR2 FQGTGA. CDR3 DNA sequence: TGTGCCAGCAGCTCGACCCGGGGCACCGGGGAGCTGTTTTTT. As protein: CASSSTRGTGELFF.

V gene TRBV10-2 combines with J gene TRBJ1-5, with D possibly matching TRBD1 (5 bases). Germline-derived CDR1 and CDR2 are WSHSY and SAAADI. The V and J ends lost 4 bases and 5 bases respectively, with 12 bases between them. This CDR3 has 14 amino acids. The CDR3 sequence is CASSAAGSDQPQHF. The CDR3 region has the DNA TGCGCCAGCAGTGCTGCAGGGTCCGATCAGCCCCAGCATTTT.

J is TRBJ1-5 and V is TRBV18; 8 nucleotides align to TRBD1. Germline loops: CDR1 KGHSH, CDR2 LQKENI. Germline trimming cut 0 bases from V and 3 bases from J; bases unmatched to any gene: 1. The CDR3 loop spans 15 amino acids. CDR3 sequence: CASSPPGQVNQPQHF. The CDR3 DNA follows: TGTGCCAGCTCACCACCGGGACAGGTCAATCAGCCCCAGCATTTT.

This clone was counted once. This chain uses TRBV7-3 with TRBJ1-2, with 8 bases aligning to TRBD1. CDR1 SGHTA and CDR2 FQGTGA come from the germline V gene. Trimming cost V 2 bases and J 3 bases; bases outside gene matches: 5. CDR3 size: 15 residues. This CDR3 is CASSLGQGLDYGYTF. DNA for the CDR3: TGTGCCAGCAGCTTAGGACAGGGCCTAGACTATGGCTACACCTTC. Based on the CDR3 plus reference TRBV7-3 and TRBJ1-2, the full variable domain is GAGVSQTPSNKVTEKGKYVELRCDPISGHTALYWYRQSLGQGPEFLIYFQGTGAADDSGLPNDRFFAVRPEGSVSTLKIQRTERGDSAVYLCASSLGQGLDYGYTFGSGTRLTVV.

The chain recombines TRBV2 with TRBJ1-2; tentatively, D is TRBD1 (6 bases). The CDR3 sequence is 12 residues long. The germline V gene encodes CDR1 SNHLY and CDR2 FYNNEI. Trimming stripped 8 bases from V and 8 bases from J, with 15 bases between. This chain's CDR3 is CASCIDRLGYTF. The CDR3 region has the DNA TGTGCCAGCTGCATAGACAGGCTGGGCTACACCTTC.